This T cell receptor beta chain was retrieved from a study of T cell repertoires in aging, cancer and after chemotherapy. Study-wide results and caveats: These repertoire data do not allow conclusions about immunological memory after chemotherapy. In healthy donors, age-related TCR diversity loss mainly reflected lost richness. Compared with age-matched healthy donors, untreated hematological or solid cancer patients showed higher blood TCR clonality.

TCR beta rearrangements were amplified from peripheral blood genomic DNA. Comments on this clonotype: As yet, its antigen is unknown.

V lost 6 bases and J lost 4; bases outside the gene matches: 7. The CDR3 contains 13 residues. Germline V CDR1 and CDR2: SQVTM, ANQGSEA. Rearranged V-D-J TRB sequences were amplified with a mixed TRB-A/B primer pool. One entry per CDR3 protein, called by TCRdb with MiXCR from the multiplex PCR reads. The top ten hold more than 15% of the sample, which has some 20,000 distinct CDR3 sequences, 37% seen once. The sequenced sample was blood. The chain is built from TRBV29-1 and TRBJ2-7; 9 nucleotides line up with TRBD1. This receptor was obtained from a human donor with a solid tumor. The CDR3 loop reads CSVPGQGLYEQYF. The DNA for the CDR3 is TGCAGCGTCCCGGGACAGGGCCTATACGAGCAGTACTTC.